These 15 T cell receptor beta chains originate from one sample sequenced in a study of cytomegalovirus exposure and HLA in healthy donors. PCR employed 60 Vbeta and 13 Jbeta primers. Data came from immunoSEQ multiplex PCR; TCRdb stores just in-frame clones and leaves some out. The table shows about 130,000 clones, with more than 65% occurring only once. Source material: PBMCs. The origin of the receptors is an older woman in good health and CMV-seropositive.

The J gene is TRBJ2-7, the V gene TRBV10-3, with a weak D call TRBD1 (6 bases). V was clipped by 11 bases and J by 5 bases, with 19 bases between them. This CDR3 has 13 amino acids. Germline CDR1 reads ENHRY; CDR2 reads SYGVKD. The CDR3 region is CAASGPGVHEQYF. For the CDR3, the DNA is TGTGCCGCCTCGGGTCCAGGGGTCCACGAGCAGTACTTC.

The CDR3 sequence: CASSRRGHGNEKLFF. CDR3 in DNA: TGTGCCAGCAGCCGACGAGGTCACGGTAATGAAAAACTGTTTTTT. The rearrangement uses TRBV14 and TRBJ1-4; unclear D gene. The CDR3 is 15 residues long. V was clipped by 4 bases and J by 4 bases, with 13 bases between them. CDR1 is SGHDN and CDR2 is FVKESK in the germline V gene.

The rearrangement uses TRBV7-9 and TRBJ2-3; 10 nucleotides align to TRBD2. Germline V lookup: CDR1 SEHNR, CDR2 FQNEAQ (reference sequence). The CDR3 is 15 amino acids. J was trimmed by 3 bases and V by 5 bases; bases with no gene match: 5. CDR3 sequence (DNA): TGTGCCAGCAGCCTCACTAGCGGGGTAACAGATACGCAGTATTTT. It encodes CASSLTSGVTDTQYF.

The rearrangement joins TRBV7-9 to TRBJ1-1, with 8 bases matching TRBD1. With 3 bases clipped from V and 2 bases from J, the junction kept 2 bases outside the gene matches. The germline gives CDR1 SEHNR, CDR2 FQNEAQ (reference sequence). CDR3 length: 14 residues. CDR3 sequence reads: CASSFQGANTEAFF. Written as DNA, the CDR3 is TGTGCCAGCAGCTTCCAGGGGGCCAACACTGAAGCTTTCTTT.

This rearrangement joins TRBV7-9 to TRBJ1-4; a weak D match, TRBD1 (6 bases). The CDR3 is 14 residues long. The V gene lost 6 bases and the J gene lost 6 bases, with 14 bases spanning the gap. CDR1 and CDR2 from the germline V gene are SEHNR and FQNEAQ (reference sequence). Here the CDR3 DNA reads TGTGCCAGCAGTCCCGGTGGGGGCGATGAAAAACTGTTTTTT. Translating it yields CASSPGGGDEKLFF. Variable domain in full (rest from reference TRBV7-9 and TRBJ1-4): DTGVSQNPRHKITKRGQNVTFRCDPISEHNRLYWYRQTLGQGPEFLTYFQNEAQLEKSRLLSDRFSAERPKGSFSTLEIQRTEQGDSAMYLCASSPGGGDEKLFFGSGTQLSVL.

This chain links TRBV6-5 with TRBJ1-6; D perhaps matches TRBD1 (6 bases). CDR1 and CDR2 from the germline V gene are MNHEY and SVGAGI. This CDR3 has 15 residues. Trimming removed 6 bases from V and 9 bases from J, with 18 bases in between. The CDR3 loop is CASRPRRQAPSPLHF. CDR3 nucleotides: TGTGCCAGCAGGCCTCGTAGACAGGCCCCTTCACCCCTCCACTTT.

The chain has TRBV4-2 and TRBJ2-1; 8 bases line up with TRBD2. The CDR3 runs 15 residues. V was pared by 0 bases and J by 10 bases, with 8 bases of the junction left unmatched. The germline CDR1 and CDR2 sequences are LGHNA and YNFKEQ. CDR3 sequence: CASSQDLAGALEQFF. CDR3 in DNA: TGTGCCAGCAGCCAAGACCTAGCGGGCGCGTTGGAGCAGTTCTTC.

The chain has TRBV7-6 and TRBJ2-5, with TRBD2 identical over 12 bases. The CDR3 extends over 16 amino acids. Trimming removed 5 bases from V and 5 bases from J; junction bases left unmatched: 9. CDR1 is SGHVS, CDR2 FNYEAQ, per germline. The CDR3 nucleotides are TGTGCCAGCAGCCCCACCCCCCTAGCGGGAGGGGAGACCCAGTACTTC. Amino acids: CASSPTPLAGGETQYF.

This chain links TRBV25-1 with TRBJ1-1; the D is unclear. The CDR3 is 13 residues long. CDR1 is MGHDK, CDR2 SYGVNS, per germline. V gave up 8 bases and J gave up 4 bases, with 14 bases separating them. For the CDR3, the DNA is TGTGCCAGCCAAGGACTGCCGGGCACTGAAGCTTTCTTT. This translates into CASQGLPGTEAFF.

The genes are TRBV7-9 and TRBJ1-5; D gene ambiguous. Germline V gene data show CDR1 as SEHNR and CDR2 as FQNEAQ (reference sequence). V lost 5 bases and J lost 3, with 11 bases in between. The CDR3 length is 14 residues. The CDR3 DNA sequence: TGTGCCAGCAGCCCCGTGGCACCCAATCAGCCCCAGCATTTT. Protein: CASSPVAPNQPQHF.

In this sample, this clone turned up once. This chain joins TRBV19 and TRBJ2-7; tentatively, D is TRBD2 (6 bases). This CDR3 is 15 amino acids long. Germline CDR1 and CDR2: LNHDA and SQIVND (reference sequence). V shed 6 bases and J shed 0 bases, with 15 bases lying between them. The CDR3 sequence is CASRIGDGSSYEQYF. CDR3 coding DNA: TGTGCCAGTAGAATCGGGGACGGGAGCTCCTACGAGCAGTACTTC. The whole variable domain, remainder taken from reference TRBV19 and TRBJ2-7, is DGGITQSPKYLFRKEGQNVTLSCEQNLNHDAMYWYRQDPGQGLRLIYYSQIVNDFQKGDIAEGYSVSREKKESFPLTVTSAQKNPTAFYLCASRIGDGSSYEQYFGPGTRLTVT.

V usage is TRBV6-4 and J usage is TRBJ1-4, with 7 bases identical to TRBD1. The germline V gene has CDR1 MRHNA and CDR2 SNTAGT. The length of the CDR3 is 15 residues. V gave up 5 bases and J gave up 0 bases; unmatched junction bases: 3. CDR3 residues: CASSRDSATNEKLFF. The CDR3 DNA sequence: TGTGCCAGCAGTCGGGACAGCGCAACTAATGAAAAACTGTTTTTT.

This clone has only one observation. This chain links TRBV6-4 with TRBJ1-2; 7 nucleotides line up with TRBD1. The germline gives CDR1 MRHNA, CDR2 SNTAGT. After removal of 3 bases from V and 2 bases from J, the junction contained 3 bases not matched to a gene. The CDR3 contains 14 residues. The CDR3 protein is CASSEGGQNYGYTF. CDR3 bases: TGTGCCAGCAGTGAGGGGGGACAGAACTATGGCTACACCTTC.

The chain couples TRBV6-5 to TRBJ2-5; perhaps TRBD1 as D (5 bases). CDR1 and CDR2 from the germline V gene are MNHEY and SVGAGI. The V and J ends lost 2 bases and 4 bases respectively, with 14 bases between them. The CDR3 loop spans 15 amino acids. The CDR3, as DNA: TGTGCCAGCAGTTACGGGGCAGGGAAAGGAGAGACCCAGTACTTC. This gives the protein CASSYGAGKGETQYF.

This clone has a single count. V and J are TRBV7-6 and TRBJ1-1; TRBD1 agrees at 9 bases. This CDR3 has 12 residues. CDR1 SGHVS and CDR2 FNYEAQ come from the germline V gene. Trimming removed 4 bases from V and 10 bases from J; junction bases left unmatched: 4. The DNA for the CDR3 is TGTGCCAGCAGCTCCGGGACAGGGCGAGCTTTCTTT. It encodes CASSSGTGRAFF.